This T cell receptor (beta chain) was captured by sequencing in a study of neurological immune-mediated disorders. As to time point: longitudinal time-point 1 (baseline). The healthy controls volunteered at a blood bank in Maryland, USA. This clonotype was seen repeatedly, ten times or more. Its antigen is not identified. V trimming: 0 bases; J trimming: 6 bases; junction bases outside the gene matches: 5. The germline gives CDR1 LNHNV, CDR2 YYDKDF (reference sequence). The CDR3 spans 14 residues. Findings of the study overall: In HTLV-1-associated myelopathy, TCR clonal expansion was greatest, whereas multiple sclerosis had the least, falling below healthy controls.

The cDNA came from 5'RACE, which used 10-nucleotide random UMIs. TCRdb redid the calling of the 5' RACE reads with MiXCR, one entry per CDR3 protein. The repertoire has around 76,000 distinct CDR3 sequences, approximately 10% of them found once; the top ten carry roughly 9%. This sequence joins TRBV15 and TRBJ2-7; 7 bases map to TRBD1. The specimen sequenced was PBMCs. This receptor was identified in a young man in good health. The DNA of the CDR3 is TGTGCCACCAGCAGAGATGACAGGGTTGGCGAGCAGTACTTC. Translated, it gives CATSRDDRVGEQYF.